These T cell receptor beta chains were read from a single sample in a study of T-cell reconstitution after alpha-beta-depleted transplantation in children. TCRdb redid the calling of the PCR reads with MiXCR, one entry per CDR3 protein. Seen here are some 100,000 distinct CDR3 sequences, 23% observed once, and the top ten hold roughly a fifth. The sequenced sample was PBMCs, obtained before TCRalphabeta/CD19-depleted stem cell transplant. These receptors all stem from a boy aged 2 to 9 with acute lymphoblastic leukemia, due to receive a stem cell transplant. Both conserved end residues are part of each CDR3. The order of the fields is CDR3 protein, V gene, J gene, CDR3 length, clone size. Size tells how often a clone was seen (once, few, many) or the class of an expanded clone, and some rows leave it out.

CDR3aa: CASRGLAGEGIQYF
v_gene: TRBV5-6
j_gene: TRBJ2-4
len: 14
abundance: many

CDR3aa: CASSPDRGHDYTF
v_gene: TRBV6-6
j_gene: TRBJ1-2
len: 13
abundance: few

CDR3aa: CASSPQGSYEQYF
v_gene: TRBV27
j_gene: TRBJ2-7
len: 13
abundance: few

CDR3aa: CASSSGLDSNQPQHF
v_gene: TRBV7-4
j_gene: TRBJ1-5
len: 15
abundance: .

CDR3aa: CASSSGLPKTGELFF
v_gene: TRBV5-1
j_gene: TRBJ2-2
len: 15
abundance: few

CDR3aa: CASSLTGADVLTF
v_gene: TRBV7-9
j_gene: TRBJ2-6
len: 13
abundance: .

CDR3aa: CSARLGGQPQHF
v_gene: TRBV20-1
j_gene: TRBJ1-5
len: 12
abundance: .

CDR3aa: CASSFPGWTSRGNTIYF
v_gene: TRBV7-2
j_gene: TRBJ1-3
len: 17
abundance: .

CDR3aa: CATSRVSGGVTDTQYF
v_gene: TRBV15
j_gene: TRBJ2-3
len: 16
abundance: .

CDR3aa: CASSRLTSGAPRAGELFF
v_gene: TRBV11-2
j_gene: TRBJ2-2
len: 18
abundance: few

CDR3aa: CASSLDGTSGRGVYEQYF
v_gene: TRBV12-3/TRBV12-4
j_gene: TRBJ2-7
len: 18
abundance: .

CDR3aa: CASSLGYIGPAFF
v_gene: TRBV5-8
j_gene: TRBJ1-1
len: 13
abundance: few

CDR3aa: CSASPSGRRGEQFF
v_gene: TRBV20-1
j_gene: TRBJ2-1
len: 14
abundance: .

CDR3aa: CSAPRRLASYEQYF
v_gene: TRBV20-1
j_gene: TRBJ2-7
len: 14
abundance: .

CDR3aa: CASSYSNQGYYDEQFF
v_gene: TRBV6-5
j_gene: TRBJ2-1
len: 16
abundance: .

CDR3aa: CASSQGQGSNEQFF
v_gene: TRBV3-1
j_gene: TRBJ2-1
len: 14
abundance: few

CDR3aa: CSAPHLGVNYEQYF
v_gene: TRBV20-1
j_gene: TRBJ2-7
len: 14
abundance: few

CDR3aa: CATSREGGNTEAFF
v_gene: TRBV15
j_gene: TRBJ1-1
len: 14
abundance: few

CDR3aa: CASTSQVANTEAFF
v_gene: TRBV2
j_gene: TRBJ1-1
len: 14
abundance: few

CDR3aa: CASSPDRVTSYEQYF
v_gene: TRBV6-2/TRBV6-3
j_gene: TRBJ2-7
len: 15
abundance: once

CDR3aa: CASSQGQRNQPQHF
v_gene: TRBV3-1
j_gene: TRBJ1-5
len: 14
abundance: few

CDR3aa: CASSQEETSREAFF
v_gene: TRBV4-1
j_gene: TRBJ1-1
len: 14
abundance: .

CDR3aa: CASSGVAYSYNEQFF
v_gene: TRBV12-3/TRBV12-4
j_gene: TRBJ2-1
len: 15
abundance: many

CDR3aa: CASRPTSGDSIEQFF
v_gene: TRBV5-1
j_gene: TRBJ2-1
len: 15
abundance: .

CDR3aa: CAISSGVLTDTQYF
v_gene: TRBV10-3
j_gene: TRBJ2-3
len: 14
abundance: .

CDR3aa: CASTENGLRRAGETQYF
v_gene: TRBV7-2
j_gene: TRBJ2-5
len: 17
abundance: .

CDR3aa: CASSQGETKSISGELFF
v_gene: TRBV3-1
j_gene: TRBJ2-2
len: 17
abundance: few

CDR3aa: CSARDKFKGLAGSGELFF
v_gene: TRBV20-1
j_gene: TRBJ2-2
len: 18
abundance: once

CDR3aa: CASSLLAGLNTGELFF
v_gene: TRBV9
j_gene: TRBJ2-2
len: 16
abundance: .

CDR3aa: CASSQETGEQFF
v_gene: TRBV4-3
j_gene: TRBJ2-1
len: 12
abundance: many

CDR3aa: CASRRAEATDTQYF
v_gene: TRBV28
j_gene: TRBJ2-3
len: 14
abundance: .

CDR3aa: CASSLWTSGADTQYF
v_gene: TRBV5-1
j_gene: TRBJ2-3
len: 15
abundance: few